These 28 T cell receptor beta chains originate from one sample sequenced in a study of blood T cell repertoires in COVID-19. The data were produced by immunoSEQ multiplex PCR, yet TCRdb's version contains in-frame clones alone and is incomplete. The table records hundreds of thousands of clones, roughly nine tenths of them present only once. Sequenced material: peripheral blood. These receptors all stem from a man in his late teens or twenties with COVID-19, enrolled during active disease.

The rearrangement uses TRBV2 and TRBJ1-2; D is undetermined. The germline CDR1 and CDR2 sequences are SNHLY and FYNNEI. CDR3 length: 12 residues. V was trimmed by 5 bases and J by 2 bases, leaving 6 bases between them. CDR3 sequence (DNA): TGTGCCAGCAGTACCGAGAACTATGGCTACACCTTC. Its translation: CASSTENYGYTF.

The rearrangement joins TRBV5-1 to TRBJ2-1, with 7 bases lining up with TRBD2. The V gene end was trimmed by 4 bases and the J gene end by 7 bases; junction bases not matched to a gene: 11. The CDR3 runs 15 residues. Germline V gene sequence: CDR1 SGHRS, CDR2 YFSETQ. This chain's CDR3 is CASSPGSGKTNEQFF. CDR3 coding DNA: TGCGCCAGCAGCCCCGGCAGCGGGAAGACGAATGAGCAGTTCTTC.

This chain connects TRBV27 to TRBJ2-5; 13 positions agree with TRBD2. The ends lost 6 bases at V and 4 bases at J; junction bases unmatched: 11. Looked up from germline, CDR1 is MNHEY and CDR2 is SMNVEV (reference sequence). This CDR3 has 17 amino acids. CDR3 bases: TGTGCCAGCAGAGTACTAGCGGGGGGGATATTAGGAGAGACCCAGTACTTC. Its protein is CASRVLAGGILGETQYF.

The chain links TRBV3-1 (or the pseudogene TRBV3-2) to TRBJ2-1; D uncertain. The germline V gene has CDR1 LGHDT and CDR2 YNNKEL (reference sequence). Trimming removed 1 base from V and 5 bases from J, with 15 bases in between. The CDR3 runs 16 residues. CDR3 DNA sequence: TGTGCCAGCAGCCAAGGGCGGTGGTCGCGAAACAATGAGCAGTTCTTC. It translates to CASSQGRWSRNNEQFF.

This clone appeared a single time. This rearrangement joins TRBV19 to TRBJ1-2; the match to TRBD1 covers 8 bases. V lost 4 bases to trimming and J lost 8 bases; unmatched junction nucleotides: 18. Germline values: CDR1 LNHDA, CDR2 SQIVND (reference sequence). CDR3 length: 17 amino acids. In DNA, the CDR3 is TGTGCCAGTAGTAACCTAAAAACGACAGGGGCCCTAGGGGGCTACACCTTC. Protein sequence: CASSNLKTTGALGGYTF.

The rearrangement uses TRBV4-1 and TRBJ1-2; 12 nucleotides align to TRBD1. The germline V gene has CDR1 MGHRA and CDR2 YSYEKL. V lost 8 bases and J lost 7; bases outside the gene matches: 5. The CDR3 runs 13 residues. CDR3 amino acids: CASAGTGGRGYTF. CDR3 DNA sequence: TGCGCCAGCGCTGGGACAGGGGGCCGTGGCTACACCTTC.

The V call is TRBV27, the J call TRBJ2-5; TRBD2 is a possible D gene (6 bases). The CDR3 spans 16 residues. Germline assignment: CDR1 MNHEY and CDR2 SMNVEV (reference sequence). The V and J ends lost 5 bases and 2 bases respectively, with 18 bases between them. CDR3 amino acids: CASSRGRGMPQETQYF. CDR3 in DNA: TGTGCCAGCAGTCGAGGCCGGGGGATGCCTCAAGAGACCCAGTACTTC.

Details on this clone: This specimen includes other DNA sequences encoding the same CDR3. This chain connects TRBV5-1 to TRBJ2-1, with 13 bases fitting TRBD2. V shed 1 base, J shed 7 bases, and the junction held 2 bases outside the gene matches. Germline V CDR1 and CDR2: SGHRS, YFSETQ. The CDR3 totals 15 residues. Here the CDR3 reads CASSLTSGGANEQFF. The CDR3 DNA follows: TGCGCCAGCAGCTTGACTAGCGGGGGGGCGAATGAGCAGTTCTTC.

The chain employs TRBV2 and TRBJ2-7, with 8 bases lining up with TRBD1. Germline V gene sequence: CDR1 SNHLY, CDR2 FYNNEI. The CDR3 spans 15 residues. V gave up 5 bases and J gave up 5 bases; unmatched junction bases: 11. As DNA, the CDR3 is TGTGCCAGCAGTCCCAGTCGGGCAGGGGGCGACGAGCAGTACTTC. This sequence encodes CASSPSRAGGDEQYF.

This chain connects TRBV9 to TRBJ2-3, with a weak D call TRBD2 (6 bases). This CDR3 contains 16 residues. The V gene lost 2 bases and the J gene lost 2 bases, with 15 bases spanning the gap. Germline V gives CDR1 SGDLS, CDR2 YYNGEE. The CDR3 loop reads CASSVDGGIDTDTQYF. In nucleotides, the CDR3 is TGTGCCAGCAGCGTTGACGGCGGGATTGACACAGATACGCAGTATTTT.

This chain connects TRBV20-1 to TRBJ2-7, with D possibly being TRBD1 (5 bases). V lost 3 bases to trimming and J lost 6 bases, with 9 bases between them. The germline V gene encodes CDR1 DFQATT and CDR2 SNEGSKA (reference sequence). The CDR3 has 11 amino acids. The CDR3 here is CSARTVGEQYF. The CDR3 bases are TGCAGTGCTAGGACAGTTGGCGAGCAGTACTTC.

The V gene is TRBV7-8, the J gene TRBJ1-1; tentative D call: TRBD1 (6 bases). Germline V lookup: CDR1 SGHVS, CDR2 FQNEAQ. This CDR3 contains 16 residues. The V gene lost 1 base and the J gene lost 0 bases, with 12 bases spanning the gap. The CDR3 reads CASSLVSRTVNTEAFF. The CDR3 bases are TGTGCCAGCAGCTTAGTCTCTCGGACAGTGAACACTGAAGCTTTCTTT.

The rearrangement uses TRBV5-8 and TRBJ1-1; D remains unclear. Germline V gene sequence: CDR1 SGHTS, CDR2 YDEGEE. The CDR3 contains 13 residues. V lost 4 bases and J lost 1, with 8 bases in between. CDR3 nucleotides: TGTGCCAGCAGCCCAAGGAGGAACACTGAAGCTTTCTTT. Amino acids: CASSPRRNTEAFF. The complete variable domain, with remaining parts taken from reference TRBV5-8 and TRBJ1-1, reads EAGVTQSPTHLIKTRGQQATLRCSPISGHTSVYWYQQALGLGLQFLLWYDEGEERNRGNFPPRFSGRQFPNYSSELNVNALELEDSALYLCASSPRRNTEAFFGQGTRLTVV.

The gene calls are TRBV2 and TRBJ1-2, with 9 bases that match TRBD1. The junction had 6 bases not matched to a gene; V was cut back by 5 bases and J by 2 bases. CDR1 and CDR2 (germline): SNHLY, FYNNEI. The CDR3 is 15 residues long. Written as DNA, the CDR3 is TGTGCCAGCAGTTCGAGTACAGGGGGCAACTATGGCTACACCTTC. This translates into CASSSSTGGNYGYTF.

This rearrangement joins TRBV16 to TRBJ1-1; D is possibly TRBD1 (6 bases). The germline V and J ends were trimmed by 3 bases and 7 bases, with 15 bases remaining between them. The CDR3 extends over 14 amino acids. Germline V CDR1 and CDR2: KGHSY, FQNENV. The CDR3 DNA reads TGTGCCAGCAGCCACAGAGGGGGGGGAGGTGAAGCTTTCTTT. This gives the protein CASSHRGGGGEAFF.

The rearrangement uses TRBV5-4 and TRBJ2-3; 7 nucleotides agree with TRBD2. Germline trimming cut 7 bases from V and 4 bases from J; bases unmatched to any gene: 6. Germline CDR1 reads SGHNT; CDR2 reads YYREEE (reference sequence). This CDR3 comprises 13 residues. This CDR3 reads CASSWSGADTQYF. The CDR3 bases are TGTGCCAGCTCATGGAGCGGGGCAGATACGCAGTATTTT.

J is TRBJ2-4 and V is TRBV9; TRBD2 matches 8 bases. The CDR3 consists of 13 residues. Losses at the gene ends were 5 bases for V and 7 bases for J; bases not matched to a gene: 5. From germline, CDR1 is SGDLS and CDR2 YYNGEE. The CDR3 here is CASSISSGNIQYF. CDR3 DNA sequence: TGTGCCAGCAGTATCTCTAGCGGGAACATTCAGTACTTC.

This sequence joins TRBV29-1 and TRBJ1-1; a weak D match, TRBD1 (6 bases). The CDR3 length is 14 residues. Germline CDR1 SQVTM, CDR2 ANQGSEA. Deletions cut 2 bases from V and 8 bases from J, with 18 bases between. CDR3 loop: CSVEQGTPFSEAFF. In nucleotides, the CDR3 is TGCAGCGTTGAACAGGGGACCCCGTTTTCGGAAGCTTTCTTT.

As DNA, the CDR3 is TGTGCCAGCAGCCAATCTAGCGGGGTCTCCGGAGATACGCAGTATTTT. Translated: CASSQSSGVSGDTQYF. This chain links TRBV3-1 (or the pseudogene TRBV3-2) with TRBJ2-3, with 9 bases fitting TRBD2. There are 16 residues in the CDR3. CDR1 and CDR2 from the germline V gene are LGHDT and YNNKEL (reference sequence). Trimming took 2 bases from V and 5 from J; bases not matched to a gene: 8.

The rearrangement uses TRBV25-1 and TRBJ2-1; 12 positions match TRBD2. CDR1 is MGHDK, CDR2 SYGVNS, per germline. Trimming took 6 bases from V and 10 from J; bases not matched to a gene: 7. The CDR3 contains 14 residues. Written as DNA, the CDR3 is TGTGCCAGCAGCCTACTAGCGGGGGGAGAGGAGCAGTTCTTC. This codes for CASSLLAGGEEQFF. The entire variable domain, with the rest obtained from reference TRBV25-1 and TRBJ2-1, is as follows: EADIYQTPRYLVIGTGKKITLECSQTMGHDKMYWYQQDPGMELHLIHYSYGVNSTEKGDLSSESTVSRIRTEHFPLTLESARPSHTSQYLCASSLLAGGEEQFFGPGTRLTVL.

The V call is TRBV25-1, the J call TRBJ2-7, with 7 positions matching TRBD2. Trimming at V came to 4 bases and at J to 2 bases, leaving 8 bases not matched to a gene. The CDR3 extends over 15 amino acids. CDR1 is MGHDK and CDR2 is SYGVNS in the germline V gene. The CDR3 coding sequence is TGTGCCAGCAGTGGTGGATACGGACTAGCCTACGAGCAGTACTTC. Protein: CASSGGYGLAYEQYF.

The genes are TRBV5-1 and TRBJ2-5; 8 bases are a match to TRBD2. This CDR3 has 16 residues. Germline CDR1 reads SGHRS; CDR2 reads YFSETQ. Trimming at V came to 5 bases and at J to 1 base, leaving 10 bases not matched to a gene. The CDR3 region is CASRLSGSGGQETQYF. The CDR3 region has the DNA TGCGCCAGCAGGCTATCGGGCAGCGGGGGCCAAGAGACCCAGTACTTC.

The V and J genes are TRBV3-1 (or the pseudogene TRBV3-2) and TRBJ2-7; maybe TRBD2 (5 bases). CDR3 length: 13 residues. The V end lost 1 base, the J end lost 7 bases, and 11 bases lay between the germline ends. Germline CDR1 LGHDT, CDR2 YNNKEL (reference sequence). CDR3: CASSQVRTGEQYF. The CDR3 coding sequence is TGTGCCAGCAGCCAAGTTAGGACGGGAGAGCAGTACTTC.

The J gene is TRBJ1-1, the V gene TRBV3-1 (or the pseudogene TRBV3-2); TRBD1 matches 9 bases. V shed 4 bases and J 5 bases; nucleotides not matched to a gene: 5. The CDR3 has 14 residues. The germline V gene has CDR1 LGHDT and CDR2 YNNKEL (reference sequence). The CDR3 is CASSLRTGETEAFF. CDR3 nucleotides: TGTGCCAGCAGCCTACGGACAGGGGAAACTGAAGCTTTCTTT.

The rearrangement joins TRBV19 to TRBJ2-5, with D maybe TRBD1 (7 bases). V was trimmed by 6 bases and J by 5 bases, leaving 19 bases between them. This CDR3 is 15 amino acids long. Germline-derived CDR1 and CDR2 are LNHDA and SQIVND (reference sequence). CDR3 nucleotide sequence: TGTGCCAGTAGCCCGACCGGGGGCAGGGGGGAGACCCAGTACTTC. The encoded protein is CASSPTGGRGETQYF.

The CDR3 is CASSSHPSRRGYTF. The CDR3 DNA is TGTGCCAGCAGTTCCCACCCTAGCAGGCGTGGCTACACCTTC. V gene TRBV27 combines with J gene TRBJ1-2; D is undetermined. Trimming removed 4 bases at V and 7 bases at J, with 16 bases between. Germline loops: CDR1 MNHEY, CDR2 SMNVEV (reference sequence). This CDR3 spans 14 amino acids.

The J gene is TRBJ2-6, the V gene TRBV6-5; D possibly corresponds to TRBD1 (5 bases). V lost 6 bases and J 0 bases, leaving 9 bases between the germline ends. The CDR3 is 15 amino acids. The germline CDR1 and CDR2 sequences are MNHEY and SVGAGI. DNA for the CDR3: TGTGCCAGCAGAGACAGAAACTCTGGGGCCAACGTCCTGACTTTC. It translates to CASRDRNSGANVLTF.

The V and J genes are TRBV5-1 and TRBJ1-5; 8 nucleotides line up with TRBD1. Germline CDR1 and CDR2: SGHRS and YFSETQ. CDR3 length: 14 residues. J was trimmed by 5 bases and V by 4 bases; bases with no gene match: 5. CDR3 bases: TGCGCCAGCAGCCCGGGGACAGGTTATCAGCCCCAGCATTTT. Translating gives CASSPGTGYQPQHF.